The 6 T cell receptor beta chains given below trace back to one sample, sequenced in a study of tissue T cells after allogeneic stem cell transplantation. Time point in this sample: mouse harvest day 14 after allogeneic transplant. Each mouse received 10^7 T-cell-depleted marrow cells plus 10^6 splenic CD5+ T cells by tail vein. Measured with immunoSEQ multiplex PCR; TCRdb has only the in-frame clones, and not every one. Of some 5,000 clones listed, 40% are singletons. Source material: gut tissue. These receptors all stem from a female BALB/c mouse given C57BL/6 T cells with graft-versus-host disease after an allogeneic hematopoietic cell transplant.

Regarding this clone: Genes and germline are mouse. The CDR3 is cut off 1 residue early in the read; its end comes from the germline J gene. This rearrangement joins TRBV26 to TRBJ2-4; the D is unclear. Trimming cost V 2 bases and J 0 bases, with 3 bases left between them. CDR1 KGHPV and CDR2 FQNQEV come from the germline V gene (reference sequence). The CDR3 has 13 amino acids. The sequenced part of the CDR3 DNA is TGTGCCAGCAGTCTGCCAAGTCAAAACACCTTGTAC. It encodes CASSLPSQNTLY. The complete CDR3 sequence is CASSLPSQNTLYF.

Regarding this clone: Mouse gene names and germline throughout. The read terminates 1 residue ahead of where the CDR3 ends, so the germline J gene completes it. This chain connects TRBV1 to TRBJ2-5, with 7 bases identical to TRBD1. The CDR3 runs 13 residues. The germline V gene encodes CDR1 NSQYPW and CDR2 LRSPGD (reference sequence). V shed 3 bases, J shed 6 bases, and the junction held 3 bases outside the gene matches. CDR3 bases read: TGCACCTGCAGTGCGCTCAGGGGGGACACCCAGTAC. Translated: CTCSALRGDTQY. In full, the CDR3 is CTCSALRGDTQYF.

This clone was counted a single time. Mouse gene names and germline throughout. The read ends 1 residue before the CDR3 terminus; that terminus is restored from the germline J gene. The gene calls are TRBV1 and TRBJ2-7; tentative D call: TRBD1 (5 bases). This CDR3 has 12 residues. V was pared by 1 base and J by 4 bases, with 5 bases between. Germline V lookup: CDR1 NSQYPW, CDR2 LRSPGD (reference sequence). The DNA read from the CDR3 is TGCACCTGCAGTGCAGGGACATATGAACAGTAC. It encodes CTCSAGTYEQY. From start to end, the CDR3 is CTCSAGTYEQYF.

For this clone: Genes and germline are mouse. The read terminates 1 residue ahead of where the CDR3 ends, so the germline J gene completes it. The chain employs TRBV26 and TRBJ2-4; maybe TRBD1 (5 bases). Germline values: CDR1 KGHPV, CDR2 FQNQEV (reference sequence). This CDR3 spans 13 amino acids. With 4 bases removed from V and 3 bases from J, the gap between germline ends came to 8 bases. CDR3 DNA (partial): TGTGCCAGCAGTCCGACAGTCCAAAACACCTTGTAC. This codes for CASSPTVQNTLY. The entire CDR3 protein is CASSPTVQNTLYF.

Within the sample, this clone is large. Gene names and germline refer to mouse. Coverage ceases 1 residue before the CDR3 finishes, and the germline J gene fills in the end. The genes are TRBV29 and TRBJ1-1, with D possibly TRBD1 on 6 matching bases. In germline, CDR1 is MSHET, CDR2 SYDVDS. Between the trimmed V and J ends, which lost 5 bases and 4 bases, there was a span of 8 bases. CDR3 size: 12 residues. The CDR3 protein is CASSTGITEVFF. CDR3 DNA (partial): TGTGCTAGCAGTACAGGGATCACAGAAGTCTTC.

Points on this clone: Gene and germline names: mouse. CDR3 residues: CASSPGTNTGQLYF. The part of the CDR3 DNA that was read is TGTGCCAGCTCTCCGGGAACAAACACCGGGCAGCTCTAC. The V and J genes are TRBV12-2 and TRBJ2-2; D remains unclear. The read finishes 1 residue shy of the CDR3 end, and the germline J gene is used to complete it. Trimming took 2 bases from V and 0 from J, leaving 6 bases between them. CDR1 SGHLS and CDR2 HYDKME come from the germline V gene. CDR3 size: 14 residues. Filled out from reference TRBV12-2 and TRBJ2-2, the complete variable domain reads NSGVVQSPRYIIKGKGERSILKCIPISGHLSVAWYQQTQGQELKFFIQHYDKMERDKGNLPSRFSVQQFDDYHSEMNMSALELEDSAVYFCASSPGTNTGQLYFGEGSKLTVL.